Below are 17 T cell receptor beta chains sequenced from a single sample in a study of STAT5B mutations in CD4+ large granular lymphocyte leukemia (dated by TCRdb to 2021 to 2024). Preparation of the library involved the immunoSEQ multiplex PCR assay. Not all clones reach the TCRdb copy of this immuneACCESS table, which keeps in-frame sequences only. Checked studies attribute under half of the gap to unresolved V genes and leave the rest unexplained. The sample includes fewer than 50,000 clones, with under 85% observed a single time. The top ten clonotypes cover 0.55% of the sample. The sequenced sample consisted of CD4+ T cells from blood buffy coats. The source is a human donor in good health.

This clone has just one count. The J gene is TRBJ2-3, the V gene TRBV9; TRBD2 agrees at 8 bases. The V and J ends lost 4 bases and 2 bases, in that order; junction bases with no gene match: 6. The CDR3 loop spans 15 amino acids. Germline lookup yields CDR1 SGDLS and CDR2 YYNGEE. CDR3 DNA: TGTGCCAGCAGCTGGGGACTAGAGTCCACAGATACGCAGTATTTT. This encodes CASSWGLESTDTQYF.

This clone showed up just once. This chain joins TRBV5-4 and TRBJ1-2, with D uncertain. Trimming cost V 3 bases and J 4 bases, with 16 bases left between them. In germline, CDR1 is SGHNT, CDR2 YYREEE (reference sequence). The length of the CDR3 is 15 residues. The CDR3, as DNA: TGTGCCAGCAGCTCACCCTCCGGCAGCCTCTATGGCTACACCTTC. It encodes CASSSPSGSLYGYTF.

This chain joins TRBV4-1 and TRBJ2-5; 11 nucleotides align to TRBD2. Germline assignment: CDR1 MGHRA and CDR2 YSYEKL. The CDR3 spans 15 residues. The junction had 6 bases not matched to a gene; V was cut back by 5 bases and J by 4 bases. CDR3 residues: CASSSHGTSGETQYF. In DNA, the CDR3 is TGCGCCAGCAGCTCTCACGGGACTAGCGGAGAGACCCAGTACTTC.

The V and J genes are TRBV5-1 and TRBJ1-3; no reliable D call. V lost 7 bases and J lost 1, with 15 bases in between. This CDR3 spans 15 amino acids. The germline gives CDR1 SGHRS, CDR2 YFSETQ. The CDR3 DNA follows: TGCGCCAGCTCCCACGCTTCCAGTTCTGGAAACACCATATATTTT. It translates to CASSHASSSGNTIYF.

The rearrangement joins TRBV6-6 to TRBJ1-4, with a weak D call TRBD1 (5 bases). Trimming cost V 7 bases and J 8 bases, with 11 bases left between them. Germline CDR1 reads MNHNY; CDR2 reads SVGAGI (reference sequence). The CDR3 has 12 amino acids. CDR3 coding DNA: TGTGCCAGCACCAACAGGAAAGAAAAACTGTTTTTT. Protein: CASTNRKEKLFF.

The rearrangement joins TRBV7-2 to TRBJ2-5, with D perhaps being TRBD1 or TRBD2 (6 bases each). Trimming took 5 bases from V and 2 from J, leaving 12 bases between them. The CDR3 runs 14 residues. Germline lookup yields CDR1 SGHTA and CDR2 FQGNSA. The CDR3 region is CASSPGAMQETQYF. CDR3 DNA: TGTGCCAGCAGCCCGGGGGCCATGCAAGAGACCCAGTACTTC.

CDR3 protein: CASSLRSGSYEQYF. CDR3 sequence (DNA): TGTGCCAGCAGCTTACGATCGGGCTCCTACGAGCAGTACTTC. V gene TRBV11-2 combines with J gene TRBJ2-7; D is unclear. Trimming stripped 2 bases from V and 0 bases from J, with 8 bases between. Germline CDR1 reads SGHAT; CDR2 reads FQNNGV. CDR3 length: 14 residues.

This chain connects TRBV9 to TRBJ1-2; 12 bases line up with TRBD1. CDR1 SGDLS and CDR2 YYNGEE come from the germline V gene. Germline trimming cut 0 bases from V and 7 bases from J; bases unmatched to any gene: 4. There are 15 residues in the CDR3. The CDR3: CASSVEGQGAIGYTF. The CDR3, as DNA: TGTGCCAGCAGCGTAGAGGGACAGGGGGCCATTGGCTACACCTTC.

The rearrangement uses TRBV9 and TRBJ2-5, with TRBD2 identical over 10 bases. This CDR3 is built from 14 residues. Unmatched junction bases numbered 4, after V lost 4 bases and J lost 4 bases. CDR1 is SGDLS, CDR2 YYNGEE, per germline. The CDR3 is CASSPLAGGETQYF. For the CDR3, the DNA is TGTGCCAGCAGCCCCTTAGCGGGGGGAGAGACCCAGTACTTC. Full variable domain (missing parts from reference TRBV9 and TRBJ2-5): DSGVTQTPKHLITATGQRVTLRCSPRSGDLSVYWYQQSLDQGLQFLIQYYNGEERAKGNILERFSAQQFPDLHSELNLSSLELGDSALYFCASSPLAGGETQYFGPGTRLLVL.

In this sample, this clone turned up once. The V and J genes are TRBV6-5 and TRBJ1-2; 8 nucleotides match TRBD1. The junction had 3 bases not matched to a gene; V was cut back by 5 bases and J by 4 bases. Germline V lookup: CDR1 MNHEY, CDR2 SVGAGI. This CDR3 spans 13 amino acids. CDR3 residues: CASSKTGAYGYTF. The CDR3 coding sequence is TGTGCCAGCAGTAAGACAGGGGCCTATGGCTACACCTTC.

V is TRBV5-1 and J is TRBJ2-7, with 14 bases identical to TRBD2. The CDR3 has 16 amino acids. Germline CDR1 reads SGHRS; CDR2 reads YFSETQ. V gave up 4 bases and J gave up 4 bases; unmatched junction bases: 7. Here the CDR3 reads CASSPGLAGDGYEQYF. CDR3 nucleotides: TGCGCCAGCAGCCCGGGACTAGCGGGAGATGGGTACGAGCAGTACTTC.

The DNA of the CDR3 is TGTGCCATCAGTGTGGGAAACAGGGGGGACATTCAGTACTTC. The encoded protein is CAISVGNRGDIQYF. The chain recombines TRBV10-3 with TRBJ2-4, with TRBD1 matching 8 bases. The length of the CDR3 is 14 residues. Germline V CDR1 and CDR2: ENHRY, SYGVKD. V lost 4 bases to trimming and J lost 8 bases; unmatched junction nucleotides: 7.

The chain has TRBV6-1 and TRBJ2-2; 10 bases are a match to TRBD2. V lost 7 bases, J lost 1 base, and 0 bases stayed unmatched. CDR1 is MNHNS, CDR2 SASEGT, per germline. This CDR3 has 14 residues. CDR3 sequence reads: CASKRGGNTGELFF. For the CDR3, the DNA is TGTGCCAGCAAGCGGGGGGGGAACACCGGGGAGCTGTTTTTT.

This sequence joins TRBV7-9 and TRBJ2-1; D is perhaps TRBD1 (8 bases). The CDR3 is 15 residues long. Germline-derived CDR1 and CDR2 are SEHNR and FQNEAQ (reference sequence). Trimming took 5 bases from V and 8 from J, leaving 19 bases between them. The CDR3 loop reads CASSPRNRGGDEQFF. The CDR3, as DNA: TGTGCCAGCAGCCCCCGCAACAGGGGGGGGGATGAGCAGTTCTTC.

V and J are TRBV2 and TRBJ2-5; D is possibly TRBD2 (6 bases). CDR1 SNHLY and CDR2 FYNNEI come from the germline V gene. The CDR3 runs 16 residues. Deletions cut 5 bases from V and 2 bases from J, with 18 bases between. Here the CDR3 DNA reads TGTGCCAGCAGTAAAGGACCGGGGGACCTACAAGAGACCCAGTACTTC. As protein: CASSKGPGDLQETQYF. Drawing the rest from reference TRBV2 and TRBJ2-5, the complete variable domain is EPEVTQTPSHQVTQMGQEVILRCVPISNHLYFYWYRQILGQKVEFLVSFYNNEISEKSEIFDDQFSVERPDGSNFTLKIRSTKLEDSAMYFCASSKGPGDLQETQYFGPGTRLLVL.

This clone was counted once. The chain couples TRBV7-9 to TRBJ2-3; possibly TRBD1 for D (6 bases). The CDR3 extends over 15 amino acids. Germline CDR1 reads SEHNR; CDR2 reads FQNEAQ (reference sequence). V was shortened by 5 bases and J by 4 bases, with 16 bases between the two germline ends. The CDR3: CASSRTQGLADTQYF. As DNA, the CDR3 is TGTGCCAGCAGCCGTACCCAGGGGCTCGCAGATACGCAGTATTTT.

The V and J genes are TRBV7-2 and TRBJ2-5, with 9 bases aligning to TRBD2. J lost 5 bases, V lost 4 bases, and 8 bases had no gene match. CDR1 is SGHTA and CDR2 is FQGNSA in the germline V gene. The CDR3 consists of 15 residues. CDR3 DNA sequence: TGTGCCAGCAGCTCGCGGGAGGGGGCGCCGGAGACCCAGTACTTC. The encoded protein is CASSSREGAPETQYF.